The TCR beta chain described here comes from a study of blood T cells in healthy people across ages. A J-beta primer mix and a sample-barcoded 5' primer were used in a second PCR of roughly 7 to 12 cycles. Unique molecular identifiers of 12 random nucleotides labeled each cDNA. TCRdb passed the 5' RACE reads through MiXCR, listing each CDR3 protein once. Of more than 650,000 distinct CDR3 sequences in the sample, about 26% were seen once. With 5 bases removed from V and 7 bases from J, the gap between germline ends came to 11 bases. Per the germline V gene, CDR1 is MDHEN and CDR2 is SYDVKM. CDR3 length: 12 amino acids. Caucasian, healthy and from Russia, the donors were aged between roughly 6 and 100. Another study also made use of these data, one on T cells of mothers and their children. From that paper: The donors comprised more than 5 children and their three healthy Caucasian mothers. The data showed no persistent microchimeric T cell clones.

V and J are TRBV28 and TRBJ1-2, with a possible D match to TRBD1 (6 bases). The specimen was blood. This sequence was found in a boy aged 5-17 years in good health. The CDR3 reads CASSNYRAGYTF. The CDR3 DNA reads as TGTGCCAGCAGTAATTACAGGGCTGGCTACACCTTC.